This T cell receptor (beta chain) was sequenced during a study of T-cell memory formation after mild COVID-19 (dated by TCRdb to about 2021). Describing the broader study: TCR sequence clusters from the two donors were largely donor specific. In a couple of donors, T-cell clones that expanded and contracted after mild COVID-19 were tracked by sequencing TCRalpha and TCRbeta repertoires over time. Two young, previously healthy adult volunteers made up the cohort, one male and one female. Broad study findings and their caveats: SARS-CoV-2 specificity of the second-wave clones peaking on day 37 was not confirmed. Contracting CD4+ clones were found mainly in CM and EM memory subsets, while CD8+ clones were enriched in EMRA. The study included only a couple of mild cases, and larger cohorts that include severe cases with pre-infection samples were judged to be necessary. Clones contracting from day 15 to 85 had balanced CD4/CD8 phenotypes, while a second wave expanding from day 15 to 37 was biased towards CD4+. Some responding clones were detected in pre-infection memory, suggesting pre-existing cross-reactive memory T cells joined the SARS-CoV-2 response.

The CDR3 runs 14 amino acids, cysteine and phenylalanine included. Only CDR3 DNA remains: 42 bases, in frame from the first base. V loses 3 bases of germline sequence and J loses 1 base, and the interval between the two ends is 12 bases. For CDR1 and CDR2, the germline V gene (reference sequence) lists DFQATT and SNEGSKA. Sequencing took place on an Illumina NovaSeq 6000. cDNA libraries for TCRalpha and TCRbeta were prepared by 5'RACE using constant-segment primers, with sample barcodes and unique molecular identifiers added. RNA was extracted from every sample with Trizol reagent. Libraries were amplified in two PCR steps, with a second sample barcode and Illumina TruSeq adapters added in the second step. Libraries were sequenced on an Illumina NovaSeq with 2 x 150 bp paired-end reads. Per the authors' processing: With migec v1.2.7, reads were demultiplexed and then collapsed into UMI-guided consensus sequences. Using mixcr v2.1.11, the UMI consensuses were aligned to TRA and TRB V and J templates and assembled into clonotypes. A clonotype was counted as expanded or contracted only when both edgeR and NoisET called the clonotype significant, with the noise models trained on biological replicates. For edgeR calls, the thresholds were a false discovery rate-adjusted p below 0.01 and a log2 fold-change of 1. As an exploratory analysis of dynamics, max-normalized trajectories of the 1000 most abundant clonotypes were examined with PCA combined with hierarchical clustering. The CD4 or CD8 phenotype of responding clones was assigned using the separately sequenced CD4+ and CD8+ repertoires. TCRdb's own reprocessing of the public reads used fastp at Q25 and MiXCR and kept productive beta chains. Rows with a matching CDR3 protein are joined into one entry that keeps the most common DNA and genes. The V and J calls and clone size are TCRdb's, not the authors'. The sample table holds under 650,000 distinct CDR3 sequences, of which approximately 19% were seen once. The biggest ten clones account for around 12% of the sample.

Ficoll-Paque density gradient centrifugation was used to isolate PBMCs. The table lists this clonotype with many counts. Its target antigen remains unknown. No base quality values were provided; no much bigger clone lies one nucleotide off. The V gene is TRBV20-1 and the J gene is TRBJ1-1, with the D gene too uncertain to name. Material for sequencing was PBMCs or a T cell subset sorted from them (not recorded which). This receptor was obtained from an adult woman who had mild COVID-19 (a few samples of this study predate the infection). The sample titles of this study are shuffled in the database, so cell type and time point are left out; the donor was told from shared clones. The DNA sequence is TGCAGTGCTAGTTCACAGATTAGGAACACTGAAGCTTTCTTT. Translated, it reads CSASSQIRNTEAFF.